This TCR beta chain was observed in a study of control samples from healthy donors and cancer patients. Assay used: immunoSEQ multiplex PCR; TCRdb lists only in-frame clones, some missing. The sample shows about 160,000 clones, under 96% of them seen only once. The length of the CDR3 is 12 residues. Trimming removed 8 bases from V and 7 bases from J, with 11 bases in between. In germline, CDR1 is KGHSH, CDR2 LQKENI. The chain is built from TRBV18 and TRBJ2-2; possible D gene TRBD2, 5 bases. This receptor was obtained from a woman aged 25 to 45 in good health. The sequenced sample consisted of blood. The CDR3 bases are TGTGCCAGCAGCCCCGGGGACGGGGAGCTGTTTTTT. Translated: CASSPGDGELFF.